This TCR beta chain appears in the sequencing data of a study of OX40 agonist ivuxolimab in advanced cancers. The wider study: Each patient was given ivuxolimab into a vein every 2 weeks, at 0.01 to 10 mg/kg. The study, taken as a whole, reports: At 0.1 to 3.0 mg/kg and by week 6, CD4+ and CD8+ T cells in the blood had expanded clonally.

Repertoires were generated with immunoSEQ multiplex PCR, while TCRdb's copy carries only in-frame clones and drops some. The sample has around 77,000 clones; about 90% are singletons. A word on this clone: Its target is not known.

Sequenced material: CD4+ or CD8+ T cells sorted from blood, taken in a trial of the OX40 agonist ivuxolimab. The source is an adult with an advanced solid tumor such as melanoma, head and neck, liver or kidney cancer.

CDR3 amino acids: CASSYTWDGDGYTF. The DNA for the CDR3 is TGTGCCAGCAGTTACACGTGGGACGGCGATGGCTACACCTTC. The chain recombines TRBV6-6 with TRBJ1-2; TRBD1 is a possible D gene (5 bases). Deletions cut 2 bases from V and 6 bases from J, with 13 bases between. This CDR3 has 14 amino acids. Germline loops: CDR1 MNHNY, CDR2 SVGAGI (reference sequence).